These 26 T cell receptor beta chains were sequenced from one sample in a study of human T cells and chemical hapten exposure. One entry per CDR3 protein, called by TCRdb with MiXCR from the RACE reads. The repertoire holds about 160,000 distinct CDR3 sequences, roughly a quarter seen once, with under 2.5% in the top ten. Time point in this sample: patch test 3, about 24 weeks after DPC sensitization. Specified treatment: therapeutic diphenylcyclopropenone sensitization with weekly scalp DPC. The sample was whole blood, taken in connection with sensitization to the hapten diphenylcyclopropenone (DPC). The receptors come from a woman aged 18-29 years with alopecia areata. Some clones in this sample may be carry-over from other donors' samples.

CDR3 sequence (DNA): TGTGCCAGCTCCCCCCCCTTCCCTGGGGACTACGAGCAGTACTTC. Amino acid sequence: CASSPPFPGDYEQYF. J is TRBJ2-7 and V is TRBV18; D gene uncertain. The V gene lost 6 bases and the J gene lost 3 bases, with 18 bases spanning the gap. CDR3 length equals 15 residues. Germline V gives CDR1 KGHSH, CDR2 LQKENI.

The chain combines TRBV4-1 with TRBJ2-1; D is unresolved. Trimming removed 6 bases from V and 6 bases from J, with 12 bases in between. This CDR3 comprises 13 residues. CDR1 and CDR2 from the germline V gene are MGHRA and YSYEKL. The CDR3 nucleotides read TGCGCCAGCAGGTGGGCAGGTACCAATGAGCAGTTCTTC. Encoded protein: CASRWAGTNEQFF.

This clonotype was seen only a few times. The rearrangement joins TRBV4-2 to TRBJ1-2; maybe TRBD1 (6 bases). Germline CDR1 and CDR2: LGHNA and YNFKEQ. There are 13 residues in the CDR3. With 0 bases removed from V and 4 bases from J, the gap between germline ends came to 6 bases. CDR3 sequence reads: CASSQEDSYGYTF. The CDR3 DNA follows: TGTGCCAGCAGCCAAGAGGACAGCTATGGCTACACCTTC.

This chain connects TRBV4-3 to TRBJ1-5, with no clear D. The CDR3 length is 15 residues. Germline-derived CDR1 and CDR2 are LGHNA and YSLEER. V lost 0 bases to trimming and J lost 3 bases, with 9 bases between them. In DNA form, the CDR3 reads TGCGCCAGCAGCCAAGAACCCATGCCCAATCAGCCCCAGCATTTT. Its translation: CASSQEPMPNQPQHF.

As DNA, the CDR3 is TGTGCCAGCAGTACCTGGGACGGAACCTACGAGCAGTACTTC. It translates to CASSTWDGTYEQYF. The rearrangement uses TRBV27 and TRBJ2-7, with D perhaps being TRBD1 or TRBD2 (5 bases each). The germline V and J ends were trimmed by 5 bases and 2 bases, with 13 bases remaining between them. Looked up from germline, CDR1 is MNHEY and CDR2 is SMNVEV (reference sequence). This CDR3 spans 14 amino acids.

In its sample, this clonotype was seen many times. V usage is TRBV29-1 and J usage is TRBJ2-5; D unresolved. V lost 4 bases and J 1 base, leaving 4 bases between the germline ends. CDR1 and CDR2 (germline): SQVTM, ANQGSEA. The CDR3 has 11 amino acids. DNA for the CDR3: TGCAGCGTTGCAGTCCAAGAGACCCAGTACTTC. This sequence encodes CSVAVQETQYF.

The chain employs TRBV7-2 and TRBJ2-5; D tentatively fits TRBD1 or TRBD2 (7 bases each). From germline, CDR1 is SGHTA and CDR2 FQGNSA. V was trimmed by 4 bases and J by 7 bases, leaving 19 bases between them. The CDR3 totals 15 residues. CDR3 amino acids: CASSSRTRGPGTQYF. The DNA of the CDR3 is TGTGCCAGCAGCTCAAGGACTAGGGGGCCGGGGACCCAGTACTTC.

This clonotype was seen only a few times. V is TRBV7-2 and J is TRBJ2-1; possibly TRBD2 for D (6 bases). The V and J ends lost 5 bases and 0 bases respectively, with 17 bases between them. CDR1 is SGHTA and CDR2 is FQGNSA in the germline V gene. CDR3 length equals 17 residues. CDR3 DNA sequence: TGTGCCAGCAGCCAAGGGTTGCGGGGAAGCTCCTACAATGAGCAGTTCTTC. Encoded protein: CASSQGLRGSSYNEQFF.

The chain uses TRBV5-1 and TRBJ2-7, with D possibly TRBD2 on 5 matching bases. Deletions cut 2 bases from V and 4 bases from J, with 7 bases between. The CDR3 extends over 12 amino acids. Germline assignment: CDR1 SGHRS and CDR2 YFSETQ. CDR3: CASSFEGYEQYF. CDR3 DNA sequence: TGCGCCAGCAGCTTCGAGGGTTACGAGCAGTACTTC.

The sample holds a few counts of this clonotype. V and J are TRBV6-2 or TRBV6-3 and TRBJ1-1; D is ambiguous. The CDR3 extends over 14 amino acids. Trimming stripped 1 base from V and 3 bases from J, with 9 bases between. Germline V CDR1 and CDR2: MNHEY, SVGEGT. CDR3 DNA: TGTGCCAGCAGTTACTTCCCCGGGGACACTGAAGCTTTCTTT. Translating it yields CASSYFPGDTEAFF.

The chain uses TRBV20-1 and TRBJ1-2; no firm D call. The CDR3 extends over 11 amino acids. The V gene's germline CDR1 is DFQATT and CDR2 SNEGSKA (reference sequence). V lost 4 bases and J lost 5, with 8 bases in between. The CDR3 here is CSATIRYGYTF. The CDR3 nucleotides read TGCAGTGCTACGATTCGATATGGCTACACCTTC.

V usage is TRBV24-1 and J usage is TRBJ2-7; TRBD1 agrees at 11 bases. The germline CDR1 and CDR2 sequences are KGHDR and SFDVKD. V dropped 3 bases and J dropped 6; count of bases not matched to a gene: 6. This CDR3 spans 15 amino acids. In DNA form, the CDR3 reads TGTGCCACCAGTGATGCCGGGACAGGGGGACGCGAGCAGTACTTC. It specifies CATSDAGTGGREQYF.

This clonotype was found a few times. The chain recombines TRBV4-3 with TRBJ1-2; possibly TRBD1 for D (5 bases). V gave up 0 bases and J gave up 7 bases, with 9 bases separating them. The CDR3 runs to 13 residues. The germline gives CDR1 LGHNA, CDR2 YSLEER. The CDR3 region is CASSQDGTGGYTF. The CDR3 region has the DNA TGCGCCAGCAGCCAAGATGGGACCGGTGGCTACACCTTC.

This clonotype has a handful of counts. The chain recombines TRBV9 with TRBJ2-2, with D tentatively TRBD2 (6 bases). The CDR3 extends over 15 amino acids. V lost 0 bases, J lost 5 bases, and 11 bases lay in between. Germline V gene lookup returns CDR1 SGDLS and CDR2 YYNGEE. This chain's CDR3 is CASSVDGGSTGELFF. The CDR3 nucleotides are TGTGCCAGCAGCGTAGACGGGGGATCAACCGGGGAGCTGTTTTTT.

The chain joins TRBV29-1 to TRBJ2-3; 8 bases are shared with TRBD1. V lost 5 bases to trimming and J lost 2 bases; unmatched junction nucleotides: 9. CDR3 length equals 15 residues. Germline CDR1 SQVTM, CDR2 ANQGSEA. In nucleotides, the CDR3 is TGCAGCGTTACCCTTGGACAGGGCGTCACAGATACGCAGTATTTT. Encoded protein: CSVTLGQGVTDTQYF.

This clonotype has at least ten counts. The rearrangement links TRBV4-2 to TRBJ2-7; possibly TRBD1 or TRBD2 for D (5 bases each). V was clipped by 4 bases and J by 2 bases, with 18 bases between them. Germline V lookup: CDR1 LGHNA, CDR2 YNFKEQ. The CDR3 has 16 residues. The CDR3 nucleotides are TGTGCCAGCAGCCCTAGGACCGGGACCGCCCCCTACGAGCAGTACTTC. It yields the protein CASSPRTGTAPYEQYF.

This clonotype was seen more than once but under ten times. V usage is TRBV18 and J usage is TRBJ2-3; D tentatively fits TRBD1 or TRBD2 (5 bases each). The V gene lost 0 bases and the J gene lost 10 bases, with 14 bases spanning the gap. Germline V gives CDR1 KGHSH, CDR2 LQKENI. CDR3 size: 14 residues. CDR3 protein: CASSPPGRGFAQYF. CDR3 DNA sequence: TGTGCCAGCTCACCACCGGGGCGAGGGTTTGCGCAGTATTTT.

The J gene is TRBJ2-1, the V gene TRBV7-2, with 7 bases that match TRBD2. V lost 6 bases and J lost 7; bases outside the gene matches: 9. The CDR3 contains 14 residues. Germline lookup yields CDR1 SGHTA and CDR2 FQGNSA. CDR3 DNA sequence: TGTGCCAGCAGTCGACTCAGCGGGGTAAATGAGCAGTTCTTC. The encoded protein is CASSRLSGVNEQFF.

J is TRBJ1-2 and V is TRBV6-5; 7 nucleotides agree with TRBD1. The CDR3 runs 13 residues. Germline V gene data show CDR1 as MNHEY and CDR2 as SVGAGI. J was trimmed by 8 bases and V by 4 bases; bases with no gene match: 7. CDR3 in amino acids: CASSSGTVGGYTF. The CDR3 nucleotides read TGTGCCAGCAGTTCCGGGACAGTTGGGGGCTACACCTTC.

The chain is built from TRBV3-1 and TRBJ2-7; the match to TRBD2 covers 7 bases. The CDR3 runs 13 residues. CDR1 and CDR2 from the germline V gene are LGHDT and YNNKEL (reference sequence). V lost 4 bases and J lost 8; bases outside the gene matches: 8. DNA of the CDR3: TGTGCCAGCAGCCCTACAGGACTAGTCAAGCAGTACTTC. It specifies CASSPTGLVKQYF.

This chain joins TRBV19 and TRBJ1-4; maybe TRBD1 (5 bases). V was clipped by 8 bases and J by 0 bases, with 7 bases between them. In germline, CDR1 is LNHDA, CDR2 SQIVND (reference sequence). This CDR3 has 13 residues. This CDR3 reads CASGGATNEKLFF. CDR3 DNA: TGTGCCAGTGGGGGGGCAACTAATGAAAAACTGTTTTTT.

This clonotype came up a few times. The chain employs TRBV7-2 and TRBJ2-1; 13 bases fit TRBD2. V lost 5 bases and J lost 2; bases outside the gene matches: 6. The length of the CDR3 is 17 residues. Germline values: CDR1 SGHTA, CDR2 FQGNSA. Here the CDR3 reads CASSLRLAGGPYNEQFF. The CDR3 DNA reads as TGTGCCAGCAGCCTAAGACTAGCGGGGGGCCCCTACAATGAGCAGTTCTTC.

CDR3 loop: CASSISMRGDQPQHF. The CDR3 DNA sequence: TGTGCCAGCAGCATCTCGATGAGGGGGGATCAGCCCCAGCATTTT. V and J are TRBV5-5 and TRBJ1-5; D is possibly TRBD1 (6 bases). This CDR3 is built from 15 residues. With 4 bases removed from V and 5 bases from J, the gap between germline ends came to 16 bases. Germline V gene data show CDR1 as SGHKS and CDR2 as YYEKEE (reference sequence).

This clonotype was seen more than once but under ten times. This chain links TRBV4-1 with TRBJ1-2; TRBD1 agrees at 7 bases. Germline V gene sequence: CDR1 MGHRA, CDR2 YSYEKL. This CDR3 is 14 amino acids long. Trimming cost V 2 bases and J 3 bases; bases outside gene matches: 3. The CDR3 is CASSQPGQDYGYTF. The CDR3 region has the DNA TGCGCCAGCAGCCAACCAGGACAGGACTATGGCTACACCTTC.

J is TRBJ1-3 and V is TRBV7-9; the D is unclear. Trimming shortened V by 4 bases and J by 0 bases, and 16 bases separated the two germline ends. The CDR3 is made up of 17 amino acids. The V gene's germline CDR1 is SEHNR and CDR2 FQNEAQ (reference sequence). This CDR3 is CASSSRSKALSGNTIYF. In nucleotides, the CDR3 is TGTGCCAGCAGCTCCCGAAGTAAAGCTCTCTCTGGAAACACCATATATTTT.

V is TRBV5-8 and J is TRBJ1-1; D uncertain. Per germline, CDR1 SGHTS and CDR2 YDEGEE. V was pared by 6 bases and J by 1 base, with 16 bases between. The CDR3 extends over 15 amino acids. CDR3 sequence: CASTPSPSRNTEAFF. In DNA form, the CDR3 reads TGTGCCAGCACGCCAAGCCCGAGCAGGAACACTGAAGCTTTCTTT. Filled out from reference TRBV5-8 and TRBJ1-1, the complete variable domain reads EAGVTQSPTHLIKTRGQQATLRCSPISGHTSVYWYQQALGLGLQFLLWYDEGEERNRGNFPPRFSGRQFPNYSSELNVNALELEDSALYLCASTPSPSRNTEAFFGQGTRLTVV.